A selection of T cell receptor beta chains follows, all from one sample in a study of cytomegalovirus exposure and HLA in healthy donors. Sequenced by immunoSEQ multiplex PCR; TCRdb stores in-frame clones only, minus some. The sample lists about 75,000 clones, 70% to 85% occurring once. Sequencing was carried out using PBMCs. The receptors were gathered from a man in his 70s in good health and CMV-seropositive. Both conserved end residues are part of each CDR3. Fields, in order: V gene, D gene, J gene, clone size, CDR3 DNA, CDR3 protein. A D gene is named only where the DNA matches it firmly. Clone size is stated in some rows and not others, as once, few, many or a class when expanded.

V gene: TRBV7-6
D gene: NA
J gene: TRBJ1-1
clone size: NA
CDR3 DNA: TGTGCCAGCAGCTTAGCGTTTCAGGACACTGAAGCTTTCTTT
CDR3 protein: CASSLAFQDTEAFF

V gene: TRBV19
D gene: NA
J gene: TRBJ2-7
clone size: NA
CDR3 DNA: TGTGCCAGTAGTATCTCACATTCCTCCTACGAGCAGTACTTC
CDR3 protein: CASSISHSSYEQYF

V gene: TRBV9
D gene: NA
J gene: TRBJ2-7
clone size: NA
CDR3 DNA: TGTGCCAGCAGCCGGACAGCTGATACCTCCTACGAGCAGTACTTC
CDR3 protein: CASSRTADTSYEQYF

V gene: TRBV18
D gene: TRBD1
J gene: TRBJ1-1
clone size: NA
CDR3 DNA: TGTGCCAGCTCGTCCGGGACAGATACTGAAGCTTTCTTT
CDR3 protein: CASSSGTDTEAFF

V gene: TRBV7-9
D gene: NA
J gene: TRBJ2-7
clone size: NA
CDR3 DNA: TGTGCCAGCAGCTTAAGGGGCGGGACCTACGAGCAGTACTTC
CDR3 protein: CASSLRGGTYEQYF

V gene: TRBV11-2
D gene: NA
J gene: TRBJ1-5
clone size: NA
CDR3 DNA: TGTGCCAGCAGCCAGGGGAGCCAGCCCCAGCATTTT
CDR3 protein: CASSQGSQPQHF

V gene: TRBV11-2
D gene: TRBD2
J gene: TRBJ2-1
clone size: NA
CDR3 DNA: TGTGCCAGCAGAGCCGGGGCTAGCGGGGGGAATGAGCAGTTCTTC
CDR3 protein: CASRAGASGGNEQFF

V gene: TRBV5-1
D gene: NA
J gene: TRBJ2-7
clone size: NA
CDR3 DNA: TGCGCCAGCAGCTTGGTATTGGGCAGGGTCACCTACGAGCAGTACTTC
CDR3 protein: CASSLVLGRVTYEQYF

V gene: TRBV30
D gene: NA
J gene: TRBJ1-2
clone size: NA
CDR3 DNA: TGTGCCTGGAGTGTACACAGGGCCTATGGCTACACCTTC
CDR3 protein: CAWSVHRAYGYTF

V gene: TRBV4-1
D gene: TRBD2
J gene: TRBJ2-5
clone size: NA
CDR3 DNA: TGCGCCAGCAGCCAACGACTAGCGGGGCTCCAAGGAGAGACCCAGTACTTC
CDR3 protein: CASSQRLAGLQGETQYF

V gene: TRBV9
D gene: TRBD1
J gene: TRBJ2-1
clone size: NA
CDR3 DNA: TGTGCCAGCAGCGTAGAGGGGGCGGGCTCCTACAATGAGCAGTTCTTC
CDR3 protein: CASSVEGAGSYNEQFF

V gene: TRBV19
D gene: TRBD1
J gene: TRBJ1-5
clone size: NA
CDR3 DNA: TGTGCCAGTAGTAAGACAGGGGGCAGTCAGCCCCAGCATTTT
CDR3 protein: CASSKTGGSQPQHF

V gene: TRBV10-1
D gene: TRBD1
J gene: TRBJ1-1
clone size: NA
CDR3 DNA: TGCGCCAGCAGTGCAGGGGGCTCGGACACTGAAGCTTTCTTT
CDR3 protein: CASSAGGSDTEAFF

V gene: TRBV6-4
D gene: TRBD1
J gene: TRBJ1-1
clone size: once
CDR3 DNA: TGTGCCAGCAGAAGACAGGGGCGAGACAATCTTGAAGCTTTCTTT
CDR3 protein: CASRRQGRDNLEAFF

V gene: TRBV7-3
D gene: TRBD2
J gene: TRBJ2-3
clone size: NA
CDR3 DNA: TGTGCCAGCAGCGGCCCACTAGCGACAGATACGCAGTATTTT
CDR3 protein: CASSGPLATDTQYF

V gene: TRBV21-1
D gene: NA
J gene: TRBJ1-2
clone size: NA
CDR3 DNA: TGTGCCAGCAGGCCCCCCAGCGGCGACTATGGCTACACCTTC
CDR3 protein: CASRPPSGDYGYTF

V gene: TRBV5-1
D gene: TRBD1
J gene: TRBJ2-2
clone size: few
CDR3 DNA: TGCGCCAGCAGCTTAACAGGGGGCACCGGGGAGCTGTTTTTT
CDR3 protein: CASSLTGGTGELFF

V gene: TRBV10-3
D gene: TRBD2
J gene: TRBJ2-7
clone size: NA
CDR3 DNA: TGTGCCATCAGTTGGGGGGCGGGAGGGTCCTACGAGCAGTACTTC
CDR3 protein: CAISWGAGGSYEQYF

V gene: TRBV6-5
D gene: NA
J gene: TRBJ1-1
clone size: NA
CDR3 DNA: TGTGCCAGCAGTCTACAGGGTGCCATGAACACTGAAGCTTTCTTT
CDR3 protein: CASSLQGAMNTEAFF

V gene: TRBV28
D gene: NA
J gene: TRBJ2-7
clone size: NA
CDR3 DNA: TGTGCCAGCACTAACGCCGGGACTGAAACCTACGAGCAGTACTTC
CDR3 protein: CASTNAGTETYEQYF

V gene: TRBV5-1
D gene: TRBD2
J gene: TRBJ2-1
clone size: NA
CDR3 DNA: TGCGCCAGCAGCTATACCGGGACTAATTACAATGAGCAGTTCTTC
CDR3 protein: CASSYTGTNYNEQFF

V gene: TRBV7-7
D gene: TRBD1
J gene: TRBJ1-2
clone size: NA
CDR3 DNA: TGTGCCAGCAGCCCAAGGGACAGTACAAATGTTGGTCGCACCTTC
CDR3 protein: CASSPRDSTNVGRTF

V gene: TRBV28
D gene: TRBD1
J gene: TRBJ2-2
clone size: NA
CDR3 DNA: TGTGCCAGCAGTTCCCCCGGGACAGGGATCACCGGGGAGCTGTTTTTT
CDR3 protein: CASSSPGTGITGELFF

V gene: TRBV11-2
D gene: TRBD2
J gene: TRBJ2-1
clone size: few
CDR3 DNA: TGTGCCAGCAGCTTAGGGGATCTAGCGGAACTCTACAATGAGCAGTTCTTC
CDR3 protein: CASSLGDLAELYNEQFF

V gene: TRBV7-2
D gene: TRBD2
J gene: TRBJ2-7
clone size: NA
CDR3 DNA: TGTGCCAGCAGCTTAGGTAGCGGGGGCTACGAGCAGTACTTC
CDR3 protein: CASSLGSGGYEQYF

V gene: TRBV28
D gene: TRBD1
J gene: TRBJ1-2
clone size: NA
CDR3 DNA: TGTGCCAGCACTCCAGGGGGGAACTATGGCTACACCTTC
CDR3 protein: CASTPGGNYGYTF

V gene: TRBV5-3
D gene: NA
J gene: TRBJ2-7
clone size: once
CDR3 DNA: TGTGCCAGAAGCTTGGGAGACCCGGGGGACTCCTACGAGCAGTACTTC
CDR3 protein: CARSLGDPGDSYEQYF

V gene: TRBV4-3
D gene: NA
J gene: TRBJ1-1
clone size: NA
CDR3 DNA: TGCGCCAGCAGCCAAGCTGCAGGGGAGACCACTGAAGCTTTCTTT
CDR3 protein: CASSQAAGETTEAFF

V gene: TRBV5-1
D gene: TRBD1
J gene: TRBJ2-5
clone size: NA
CDR3 DNA: TGCGCCAGCAGGAAAAACACCGGGACAGGGCGAGAGACCCAGTACTTC
CDR3 protein: CASRKNTGTGRETQYF

V gene: TRBV20-1
D gene: NA
J gene: TRBJ1-2
clone size: NA
CDR3 DNA: TGCAGTGCTATCGACTATGGCTACACCTTC
CDR3 protein: CSAIDYGYTF

V gene: TRBV5-4
D gene: NA
J gene: TRBJ2-1
clone size: NA
CDR3 DNA: TGTGCCAGCAGCTTGGATAGCGGCACCTACAATGAGCAGTTCTTC
CDR3 protein: CASSLDSGTYNEQFF

V gene: TRBV5-4
D gene: TRBD1
J gene: TRBJ1-2
clone size: NA
CDR3 DNA: TGTGCCAGCAGCTTAGGACAGGGGGCTGTATTCTATGGCTACACCTTC
CDR3 protein: CASSLGQGAVFYGYTF

V gene: TRBV30
D gene: TRBD1
J gene: TRBJ2-3
clone size: NA
CDR3 DNA: TGTGCCTGCTCACTCGGGACAGGGACTGATACGCAGTATTTT
CDR3 protein: CACSLGTGTDTQYF

V gene: TRBV5-4
D gene: NA
J gene: TRBJ1-2
clone size: NA
CDR3 DNA: TGTGCCAGCAGCTTGGTTGGCAGTAACTATGGCTACACCTTC
CDR3 protein: CASSLVGSNYGYTF

V gene: TRBV7-2
D gene: NA
J gene: TRBJ1-2
clone size: NA
CDR3 DNA: TGTGCCAGCAGCTTAGACTATGGGAGAGGCTACACCTTC
CDR3 protein: CASSLDYGRGYTF

V gene: TRBV13
D gene: TRBD1
J gene: TRBJ2-7
clone size: few
CDR3 DNA: TGTGCCAGCAGCTTAGAGGGGGCGGGACAGGGGCAATACGAGCAGTACTTC
CDR3 protein: CASSLEGAGQGQYEQYF

V gene: TRBV6-8
D gene: NA
J gene: TRBJ2-7
clone size: NA
CDR3 DNA: TGTGCCAGCAGTTCACTGGACGGGTCAGGGGTGGGCGAGCAGTACTTC
CDR3 protein: CASSSLDGSGVGEQYF

V gene: TRBV18
D gene: TRBD2
J gene: TRBJ2-5
clone size: NA
CDR3 DNA: TGTGCCAGCTCACCGGGCAGCGGGGGCAGGGAGACCCAGTACTTC
CDR3 protein: CASSPGSGGRETQYF

V gene: TRBV2
D gene: NA
J gene: TRBJ1-4
clone size: once
CDR3 DNA: TGTGCCAGCTCCGGGAGGCCGAATGAAAAACTGTTTTTT
CDR3 protein: CASSGRPNEKLFF

V gene: TRBV12-5
D gene: NA
J gene: TRBJ1-2
clone size: NA
CDR3 DNA: TGTGCTAGTGGTTGGGAACAGGTTTCGCGTGGCTACACCTTC
CDR3 protein: CASGWEQVSRGYTF

V gene: TRBV7-3
D gene: TRBD2
J gene: TRBJ2-1
clone size: NA
CDR3 DNA: TGTGCCAGCAGCGCCGTCACTGGCAGCGGGGATTACAATGAGCAGTTCTTC
CDR3 protein: CASSAVTGSGDYNEQFF

V gene: TRBV29-1
D gene: NA
J gene: TRBJ2-3
clone size: few
CDR3 DNA: TGCAGCGTTGAAGGGGGTTTGCGAGCAGGGGATACGCAGTATTTT
CDR3 protein: CSVEGGLRAGDTQYF

V gene: TRBV7-8
D gene: TRBD1
J gene: TRBJ1-1
clone size: NA
CDR3 DNA: TGTGCCAGCAGCGCAACAGGGGCAAACACTGAAGCTTTCTTT
CDR3 protein: CASSATGANTEAFF

V gene: TRBV7-2
D gene: NA
J gene: TRBJ2-7
clone size: NA
CDR3 DNA: TGTGCCAGCAGCCTCATCGGGAGACCAAGCTCCTACGAGCAGTACTTC
CDR3 protein: CASSLIGRPSSYEQYF

V gene: TRBV28
D gene: NA
J gene: TRBJ2-3
clone size: NA
CDR3 DNA: TGTGCCAGCACTGGGGGGAGCACAGATACGCAGTATTTT
CDR3 protein: CASTGGSTDTQYF

V gene: TRBV10-3
D gene: TRBD2
J gene: TRBJ2-5
clone size: NA
CDR3 DNA: TGTGCCGTACGCCCAGCGGGAGGAGGGAAGACCCAGTACTTC
CDR3 protein: CAVRPAGGGKTQYF

V gene: TRBV15
D gene: TRBD1
J gene: TRBJ1-4
clone size: NA
CDR3 DNA: TGTGCCACCAGCCCCTCCGGGACAGGGACCTCAACTAATGAAAAACTGTTTTTT
CDR3 protein: CATSPSGTGTSTNEKLFF

V gene: TRBV21-1
D gene: NA
J gene: TRBJ1-2
clone size: NA
CDR3 DNA: TGTGCCAGCAGCAAATGGACTTTAAACAGGGGTAGCTACGCCTTC
CDR3 protein: CASSKWTLNRGSYAF